The 21 T cell receptor beta chains below come from one sample, sequenced in a study of monozygotic twins with inflammatory bowel disease. TCRdb re-called the 5' RACE reads; every CDR3 protein appears as one record, without DNA. The table lists 300,000 to 400,000 distinct CDR3 sequences. Sample: blood. The receptors shown here come from a human donor with ulcerative colitis or Crohn's disease, or a healthy co-twin of an affected twin (not recorded which).

The chain couples TRBV18 to TRBJ1-6; TCRdb names TRBD1, which stays unverified in the absence of DNA. The length of the CDR3 is 15 residues. The germline V gene encodes CDR1 KGHSH and CDR2 LQKENI. This CDR3 reads CASSPRQGGNSPLHF.

V gene TRBV29-1 combines with J gene TRBJ1-4. The CDR3 totals 14 residues. Germline values: CDR1 SQVTM, CDR2 ANQGSEA. The CDR3 protein is CSVGAQATNEKLFF. The variable domain in full, with the rest retrieved from reference TRBV29-1 and TRBJ1-4, is SAVISQKPSRDICQRGTSLTIQCQVDSQVTMMFWYRQQPGQSLTLIATANQGSEATYESGFVIDKFPISRPNLTFSTLTVSNMSPEDSSIYLCSVGAQATNEKLFFGSGTQLSVL.

The chain uses TRBV9 and TRBJ2-1. The CDR3 covers 15 residues. CDR1 is SGDLS, CDR2 YYNGEE, per germline. CDR3 protein: CASSADLGSYNEQFF.

V is TRBV20-1 and J is TRBJ2-1. The CDR3 contains 14 residues. Looked up from germline, CDR1 is DFQATT and CDR2 is SNEGSKA (reference sequence). CDR3 sequence: CSAPMVDYYNEQFF.

This chain links TRBV12-3 or TRBV12-4 with TRBJ1-1; TCRdb proposes TRBD1, but this gene call is untestable without DNA. This CDR3 contains 13 residues. This CDR3 reads CASRLYRDGEAFF.

V gene TRBV5-1 combines with J gene TRBJ1-5; TCRdb selects TRBD1, and the lack of DNA leaves this call unchecked. The CDR3 is 15 amino acids. Germline CDR1 is SGHRS and CDR2 is YFSETQ. The CDR3 here is CASSLVGGTNQPQHF. Variable domain in full (rest from reference TRBV5-1 and TRBJ1-5): KAGVTQTPRYLIKTRGQQVTLSCSPISGHRSVSWYQQTPGQGLQFLFEYFSETQRNKGNFPGRFSGRQFSNSRSEMNVSTLELGDSALYLCASSLVGGTNQPQHFGDGTRLSIL.

This sequence joins TRBV9 and TRBJ1-1; the TCRdb D gene call, TRBD1, has no DNA to confirm it. Germline CDR1 SGDLS, CDR2 YYNGEE. The length of the CDR3 is 13 residues. CDR3 in amino acids: CASSQTGNTEAFF. The whole variable domain, remainder taken from reference TRBV9 and TRBJ1-1, is DSGVTQTPKHLITATGQRVTLRCSPRSGDLSVYWYQQSLDQGLQFLIQYYNGEERAKGNILERFSAQQFPDLHSELNLSSLELGDSALYFCASSQTGNTEAFFGQGTRLTVV.

The chain combines TRBV5-1 with TRBJ2-1. The CDR3 totals 14 residues. Germline-derived CDR1 and CDR2 are SGHRS and YFSETQ. This CDR3 reads CASSLSAPYNEQFF.

The chain has TRBV4-2 and TRBJ2-7; with no DNA, the TCRdb D assignment of TRBD2 cannot be verified. The CDR3 loop spans 14 amino acids. Germline CDR1 and CDR2: LGHNA and YNFKEQ. The CDR3 sequence is CASSQDWALNEQYF.

The V gene is TRBV5-1, the J gene TRBJ2-3; TCRdb indicates TRBD2, and absent DNA this call remains unverified. The CDR3 is 13 amino acids. Per the germline V gene, CDR1 is SGHRS and CDR2 is YFSETQ. This CDR3 is CASSPRDSDTQYF.

The J gene is TRBJ2-7, the V gene TRBV6-1. CDR3 size: 11 residues. Germline CDR1 reads MNHNS; CDR2 reads SASEGT. CDR3 in amino acids: CASSDLYEQYF.

This rearrangement joins TRBV28 to TRBJ2-7; TCRdb picks TRBD1, but there is no DNA to check that call. CDR3 length: 14 amino acids. The germline V gene has CDR1 MDHEN and CDR2 SYDVKM. The CDR3 region is CASSQQGFSYEQYF.

CDR3: CASSPSGGVAYEQYF. The chain combines TRBV19 with TRBJ2-7; there is no DNA to check the TCRdb D call of TRBD2. This CDR3 has 15 residues. Germline V gene lookup returns CDR1 LNHDA and CDR2 SQIVND (reference sequence). The variable domain in full, completed from reference TRBV19 and TRBJ2-7, reads DGGITQSPKYLFRKEGQNVTLSCEQNLNHDAMYWYRQDPGQGLRLIYYSQIVNDFQKGDIAEGYSVSREKKESFPLTVTSAQKNPTAFYLCASSPSGGVAYEQYFGPGTRLTVT.

This chain joins TRBV6-5 and TRBJ1-5. The CDR3 sequence is 15 residues long. Germline V gives CDR1 MNHEY, CDR2 SVGAGI. The CDR3 is CASTTEDLGHQPQHF.

The chain carries TRBV20-1 and TRBJ2-1; TCRdb proposes TRBD1, but this gene call is untestable without DNA. The CDR3 consists of 17 residues. Germline loops: CDR1 DFQATT, CDR2 SNEGSKA (reference sequence). The CDR3 is CSAKLTPLGAVNNEQFF.

V usage is TRBV10-3 and J usage is TRBJ1-5. CDR1 is ENHRY, CDR2 SYGVKD, per germline. The CDR3 sequence is 13 residues long. The CDR3 protein is CAITPSYDQPQHF.

The chain uses TRBV7-8 and TRBJ2-5. Germline loops: CDR1 SGHVS, CDR2 FQNEAQ. The CDR3 is 15 amino acids. CDR3 in amino acids: CASSLNFGSMETQYF.

The V gene is TRBV20-1, the J gene TRBJ1-1; the TCRdb call, TRBD1, lacks DNA for checking. This CDR3 is built from 14 residues. Germline assignment: CDR1 DFQATT and CDR2 SNEGSKA (reference sequence). This CDR3 is CSARGAAVRGDAFF.

This sequence joins TRBV28 and TRBJ1-2. Germline loops: CDR1 MDHEN, CDR2 SYDVKM. This CDR3 region has 14 residues. CDR3 residues: CASSENQLLYGYTF.

The V gene is TRBV25-1, the J gene TRBJ1-5; TCRdb's D call, TRBD1, is unchecked because there is no DNA. Germline V gives CDR1 MGHDK, CDR2 SYGVNS. This CDR3 region has 16 residues. This chain's CDR3 is CASSELGQGVRQPQHF.

The chain joins TRBV7-2 to TRBJ2-7; lacking DNA, the TRBD1 call made by TCRdb goes unchecked. This CDR3 contains 16 residues. Looked up from germline, CDR1 is SGHTA and CDR2 is FQGNSA. CDR3 amino acids: CASSFMVMGRSYEQYF.